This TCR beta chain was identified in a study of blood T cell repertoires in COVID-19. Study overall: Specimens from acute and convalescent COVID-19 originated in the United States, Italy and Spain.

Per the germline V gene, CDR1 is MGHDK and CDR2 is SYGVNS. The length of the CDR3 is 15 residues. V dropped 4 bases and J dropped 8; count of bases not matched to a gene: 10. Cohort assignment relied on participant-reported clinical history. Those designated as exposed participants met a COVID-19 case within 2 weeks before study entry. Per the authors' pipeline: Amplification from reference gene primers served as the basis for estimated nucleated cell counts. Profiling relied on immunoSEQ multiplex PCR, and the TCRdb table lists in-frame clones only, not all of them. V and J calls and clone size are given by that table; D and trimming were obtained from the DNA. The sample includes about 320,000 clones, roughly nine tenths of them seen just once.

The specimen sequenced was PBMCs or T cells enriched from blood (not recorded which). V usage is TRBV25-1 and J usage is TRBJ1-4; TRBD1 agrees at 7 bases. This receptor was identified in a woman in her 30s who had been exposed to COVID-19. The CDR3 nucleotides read TGTGCCAGCAGTGCTAAAAGGGGGCTGGGGGAAAAACTGTTTTTT. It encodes CASSAKRGLGEKLFF.